Below are 7 T cell receptor beta chains sequenced from a single sample in a study of OX40 agonist ivuxolimab in advanced cancers. Measured with immunoSEQ multiplex PCR; TCRdb has only the in-frame clones, and not every one. The data show about 52,000 clones, over 85% seen once. The starting material was CD4+ or CD8+ T cells sorted from blood, obtained in a trial of the OX40 agonist ivuxolimab. These receptors all come from an adult with an advanced solid tumor such as melanoma, head and neck, liver or kidney cancer.

This rearrangement joins TRBV19 to TRBJ2-7, with D maybe TRBD2 (6 bases). V dropped 1 base and J dropped 7 bases, with 11 bases sitting between them. The CDR3 sequence is 13 residues long. CDR1 is LNHDA and CDR2 is SQIVND in the germline V gene (reference sequence). CDR3 coding DNA: TGTGCCAGTAGTATAGGTGGAGGGATTGAGCAGTACTTC. The encoded protein is CASSIGGGIEQYF.

The rearrangement links TRBV30 to TRBJ2-7; 7 nucleotides line up with TRBD1. This CDR3 has 16 amino acids. Germline V gene sequence: CDR1 GTSNPN, CDR2 SVGIG (reference sequence). Trimming took 5 bases from V and 3 from J; bases not matched to a gene: 16. The CDR3 DNA is TGTGCCTGGGAGAGATGTGGGAGACAGGGAATCTACGAGCAGTACTTC. Translating it yields CAWERCGRQGIYEQYF.

The chain has TRBV25-1 and TRBJ2-3; D ambiguous. From germline, CDR1 is MGHDK and CDR2 SYGVNS. The CDR3 extends over 13 amino acids. V lost 6 bases and J lost 3, with 10 bases in between. Here the CDR3 reads CASSLLETDTQYF. As DNA, the CDR3 is TGTGCCAGCAGCCTCCTAGAAACAGATACGCAGTATTTT.

This chain's CDR3 is CSAVGTANTGELFF. The CDR3 DNA sequence: TGCAGCGCTGTCGGGACCGCGAACACCGGGGAGCTGTTTTTT. The J gene is TRBJ2-2, the V gene TRBV29-1; perhaps D is TRBD1 or TRBD2 (5 bases each). The CDR3 has 14 amino acids. Trimming left V 7 bases short and J 0 bases short, with 12 bases between. Germline V lookup: CDR1 SQVTM, CDR2 ANQGSEA.

The CDR3 bases are TGTGCCAGCAGCCCTCGAGGAACCAACACTGAAGCTTTCTTT. It is translated as CASSPRGTNTEAFF. V usage is TRBV9 and J usage is TRBJ1-1; D is unclear. Per the germline V gene, CDR1 is SGDLS and CDR2 is YYNGEE. V was clipped by 4 bases and J by 2 bases, with 12 bases between them. This CDR3 contains 14 residues.

This chain links TRBV28 with TRBJ1-5; TRBD1 matches 7 bases. Losses at the gene ends were 3 bases for V and 7 bases for J; bases not matched to a gene: 18. The CDR3 is 18 residues long. Germline assignment: CDR1 MDHEN and CDR2 SYDVKM. The CDR3 region is CASSFTDRRAPISQPQHF. The CDR3 region has the DNA TGTGCCAGCAGTTTTACGGACAGGAGAGCCCCAATATCCCAGCCCCAGCATTTT.

V gene TRBV29-1 combines with J gene TRBJ2-7, with 8 nucleotides matching TRBD1. CDR1 SQVTM and CDR2 ANQGSEA come from the germline V gene. Losses at the gene ends were 4 bases for V and 3 bases for J; bases not matched to a gene: 5. The CDR3 runs 13 residues. The chain's CDR3 is CSVVQGAYYEQYF. CDR3 nucleotide sequence: TGCAGCGTTGTCCAGGGGGCTTACTACGAGCAGTACTTC.